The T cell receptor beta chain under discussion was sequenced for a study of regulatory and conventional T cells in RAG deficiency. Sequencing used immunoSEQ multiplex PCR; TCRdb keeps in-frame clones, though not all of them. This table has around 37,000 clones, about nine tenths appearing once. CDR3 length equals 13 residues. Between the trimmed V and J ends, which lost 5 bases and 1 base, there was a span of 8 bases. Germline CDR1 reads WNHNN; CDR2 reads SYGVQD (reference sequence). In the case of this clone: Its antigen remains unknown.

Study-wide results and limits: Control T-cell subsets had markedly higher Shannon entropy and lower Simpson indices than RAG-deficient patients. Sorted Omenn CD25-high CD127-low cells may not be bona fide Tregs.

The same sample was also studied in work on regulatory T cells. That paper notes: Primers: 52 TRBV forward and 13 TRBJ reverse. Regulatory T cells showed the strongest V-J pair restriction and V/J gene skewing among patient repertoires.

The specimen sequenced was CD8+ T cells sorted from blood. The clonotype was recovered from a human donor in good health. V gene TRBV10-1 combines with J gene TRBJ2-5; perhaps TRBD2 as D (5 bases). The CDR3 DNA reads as TGCGCCAGCAGTAAGGACTCCCAAGAGACCCAGTACTTC. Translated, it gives CASSKDSQETQYF.